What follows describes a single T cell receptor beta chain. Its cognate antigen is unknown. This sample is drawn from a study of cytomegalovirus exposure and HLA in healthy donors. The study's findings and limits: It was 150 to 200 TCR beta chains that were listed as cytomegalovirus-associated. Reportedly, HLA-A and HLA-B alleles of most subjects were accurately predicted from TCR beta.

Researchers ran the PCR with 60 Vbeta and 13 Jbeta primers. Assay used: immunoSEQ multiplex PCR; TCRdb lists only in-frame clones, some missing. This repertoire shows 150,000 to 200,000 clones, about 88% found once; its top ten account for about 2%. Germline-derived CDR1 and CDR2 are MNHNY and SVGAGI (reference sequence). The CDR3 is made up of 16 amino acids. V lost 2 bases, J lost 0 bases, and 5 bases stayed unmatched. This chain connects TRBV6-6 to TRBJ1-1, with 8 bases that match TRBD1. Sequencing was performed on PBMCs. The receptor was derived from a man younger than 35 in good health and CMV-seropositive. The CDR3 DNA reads TGTGCCAGCAGTTACGGCAGGGGGCATTTGAACACTGAAGCTTTCTTT. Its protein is CASSYGRGHLNTEAFF.